This is a list of T cell receptor beta chains from one sample in a study of T cell repertoires in cytomegalovirus infection. TCRdb recomputed calls from the reads with MiXCR, one row per CDR3 protein. The table has around 770,000 distinct CDR3 sequences, 29% seen once; the top ten hold around 13%. For these TCRs, the target antigens are not known. The sequences come from cultured CD8+ T cells from PBMCs, collected from culture after CMV antigen stimulation. Source of these receptors: a human donor in good health (CMV status not recorded). Some clones in this sample may be carry-over from other donors' samples. CDR3s include the opening cysteine and the closing phenylalanine or tryptophan. A D gene is named only where the DNA matches it firmly. Some rows have no size entry. The others give once, few or many, or a class for an expanded clone.

cdr3_nt cdr3_aa j_call v_call d_call clone_size
TGTGCCAGTGATGAAGGAGGTCTAAACACTGTAGCTTTCTTT CASDEGGLNTVAFF TRBJ1-1 TRBV6-6 NA NA
TGTGCCAGCAGTTACTCTGGGGCAGGGATCCATGGCTACACCTTC CASSYSGAGIHGYTF TRBJ1-2 TRBV6-5 NA NA
TGCAGCGTTGAATACTTCGAAGCTTCCCAGGGGAATGAGCAGTTCTTC CSVEYFEASQGNEQFF TRBJ2-1 TRBV29-1 NA NA
TGCGCCAGCAGCCAAGATTGGCGGATGAACACTGAAGCTTTCTTT CASSQDWRMNTEAFF TRBJ1-1 TRBV4-1 NA many
TGTGCCAGCAGCCCCCCACAGCGCTACTCTGGAAACACCATATATTTT CASSPPQRYSGNTIYF TRBJ1-3 TRBV7-8 NA few
TGTGCCAGCAGTGAGGTACAGGGGGTAGGCTACTCCTTC CASSEVQGVGYSF TRBJ1-2 TRBV2 TRBD1 once
TGCAGCGTTGAAGTATTGGGACAGGGCGGGACTGAAGCTTTCTTT CSVEVLGQGGTEAFF TRBJ1-1 TRBV29-1 TRBD1 NA
TGTGCCAGCAGTTTCGGCCCCGGGACAGGGGACGGCTACACCTTC CASSFGPGTGDGYTF TRBJ1-2 TRBV12-3/TRBV12-4 TRBD1 many
TGTGCCAGCAGCTTCGGGCGGGGGGGCCGGACAGATACGCAGTATTTT CASSFGRGGRTDTQYF TRBJ2-3 TRBV5-8 TRBD2 NA
TGTGCCAGCAGTCAGCGAGCGACAGAACTAGCGGGGGGGAGTATGTCAGATACGCAGTATTTT CASSQRATELAGGSMSDTQYF TRBJ2-3 TRBV6-5 TRBD2 few
TGTGCCACCAGCAAGACAGGGAATCAGCCCCAGCATTTT CATSKTGNQPQHF TRBJ1-5 TRBV15 TRBD1 NA
TGTGCCAGCAGCCACGGGACAGGGAGGACTGAAGCTTTCTTT CASSHGTGRTEAFF TRBJ1-1 TRBV28 TRBD1 NA
TGTGCCAGCAGCCCCTCCCTCGGACGGAGCTCCTATAATTCACCCCTCCACTTT CASSPSLGRSSYNSPLHF TRBJ1-6 TRBV7-6 NA many
TGTGCCAGCAGCCAAGCCGGGACAGGGTTGGAAGCTTTCTTT CASSQAGTGLEAFF TRBJ1-1 TRBV3-1 TRBD1 NA
TGTGCCAGCAGGGCCGACGGCTCGAACACTGAAGCTTTCTTT CASRADGSNTEAFF TRBJ1-1 TRBV25-1 NA few
TGTGCCAGCAGGTGGGGTCGTCTTTATGGCTACACCTTC CASRWGRLYGYTF TRBJ1-2 TRBV12-3/TRBV12-4 NA few
TGTGCCAGCAGCCGGGACTACGAGCAGTACTTC CASSRDYEQYF TRBJ2-7 TRBV12-3/TRBV12-4 NA many
TGTGCCAGCAGTTACTCGTCAGGGCAAGGGGAGACCCAGTACTTC CASSYSSGQGETQYF TRBJ2-5 TRBV6-5 NA few
TGTGCCAGCAGTGGGGGGCGGTATACGCAGTATTTT CASSGGRYTQYF TRBJ2-3 TRBV12-3/TRBV12-4 NA many
TGTGCCAGTAGCCAGGTTGTGACAGTGATCAATCAGCCCCAGCATTTT CASSQVVTVINQPQHF TRBJ1-5 TRBV19 NA few
TGTGCCAGCAGTTACGGGCAGAGACTCTCTGGAAACACCATATATTTT CASSYGQRLSGNTIYF TRBJ1-3 TRBV6-5 NA many
TGTGCCAGCAGCGACGGGACCGGAAACACCATATATTTT CASSDGTGNTIYF TRBJ1-3 TRBV9 NA NA
TGTGCCAGCAGCTCAAGGGACAGGGGAACCGGCTACGAGCAGTACTTC CASSSRDRGTGYEQYF TRBJ2-7 TRBV7-6 TRBD1 few
TGTCCCAGCAGCTTCGGGGCTAATGAGCAGTTCTTC CPSSFGANEQFF TRBJ2-1 TRBV5-6 NA once
TGTGCCAGCAGCTTAGGGATCGCGGGGGGGAATCACAATGAGCAGTTCTTC CASSLGIAGGNHNEQFF TRBJ2-1 TRBV7-6 TRBD2 NA
TGTGCCAGCAGTGGGCAGATGCAAGAGACCCAGTACTTC CASSGQMQETQYF TRBJ2-5 TRBV2 NA few
TGTGCCAGCAGCTTTGGTAGCGGGGGGCGTTCCAATGAGCAGTTCTTC CASSFGSGGRSNEQFF TRBJ2-1 TRBV7-6 TRBD2 few
TGTGCCAGCAGCTTGGCAGGGGTTCTCACTGAAGCTTTCTTT CASSLAGVLTEAFF TRBJ1-1 TRBV7-9 NA NA
TGTGCCAGCAGTGAATTGACAGGCACGACCTACGAGCAGTACTTC CASSELTGTTYEQYF TRBJ2-7 TRBV6-1 NA few
TGTGCCAGCAAGGGACCAGGGGGAGAGCATGATAATGAAAAACTGTTTTTT CASKGPGGEHDNEKLFF TRBJ1-4 TRBV25-1 TRBD1 NA
TGTGCCAGCAGCGCCCGGACAGGTGGTTCCGGGGAGCTGTTTTTT CASSARTGGSGELFF TRBJ2-2 TRBV7-9 TRBD1 many
TGTGCCAGCAGGCGTGGGGCGGACACTGAAGCTTTCTTT CASRRGADTEAFF TRBJ1-1 TRBV6-2/TRBV6-3 NA NA
TGTGCCAGCAGCTTAAGCCGGGACCAGTTCTTC CASSLSRDQFF TRBJ2-1 TRBV7-9 NA NA
TGTGCCAGCTCACCAGTCAGGACAGGAGCCATCAATCAGCCCCAGCATTTT CASSPVRTGAINQPQHF TRBJ1-5 TRBV18 TRBD1 few
TGCGCCAGCAGCCAAGATCAACTAGCGGGGCCCGGGGATGAGCAGTTCTTC CASSQDQLAGPGDEQFF TRBJ2-1 TRBV4-3 TRBD2 few
TGTGCCAGCAGTTTAATGGCGGGCGGACAGTACTCTGGAAACACCATATATTTT CASSLMAGGQYSGNTIYF TRBJ1-3 TRBV27 NA NA
TGTGCCAGCAGTCCAGGGAGATACGAGCAGTACTTC CASSPGRYEQYF TRBJ2-7 TRBV12-3/TRBV12-4 NA many
TGTGCCAGTAGTCTCGGGCAGCCACAGCCCCAGCATTTT CASSLGQPQPQHF TRBJ1-5 TRBV19 NA few
TGTGCCAGCAGTTTAGGGGCCGCAGGGAGGATTTCACCCCTCCACTTT CASSLGAAGRISPLHF TRBJ1-6 TRBV12-3/TRBV12-4 NA NA
TGTGCCAGCAGACAGGGTAATGAAGCTTTCTTT CASRQGNEAFF TRBJ1-1 TRBV6-4 NA once
TGTGCCCTGGGGGGGGTGAAGGAGACCCAGTACTTC CALGGVKETQYF TRBJ2-5 TRBV15 TRBD2 NA
TGTGCCAGCAGCTCCCCCGCAGGGCCCGGAAACACCATATATTTT CASSSPAGPGNTIYF TRBJ1-3 TRBV7-6 NA NA
TGTGCCACCAGTGGAGTTTCTAGCGGGGCGATCAATGAGCAGTTCTTC CATSGVSSGAINEQFF TRBJ2-1 TRBV24-1 TRBD2 NA
TGTGCCAGCAGCGAGGACTGGGGCTTAGCAGGAGAGACCCAGTACTTC CASSEDWGLAGETQYF TRBJ2-5 TRBV5-5 NA NA
TGTGCCAGCAGTTACATCCTGACAGGAACGGGGACCGGGGAGCTGTTTTTT CASSYILTGTGTGELFF TRBJ2-2 TRBV6-2/TRBV6-3 NA NA
TGTGCCAGCAGTGTCGAACAGGGGGAGGATGAGCAGTTCTTC CASSVEQGEDEQFF TRBJ2-1 TRBV6-1 TRBD1 NA
TGTGCCAGCCTAGCGGGGTACAATGAGCAGTTCTTC CASLAGYNEQFF TRBJ2-1 TRBV2 TRBD2 few
TGCGCCAGCAGTGAGAGGACAGGTATATTGGAGCAGTACTTC CASSERTGILEQYF TRBJ2-7 TRBV10-1 TRBD1 many
TGTGCCAGCAGACCCGGACAGGGGGCAAACACCGGGGAGCTGTTTTTT CASRPGQGANTGELFF TRBJ2-2 TRBV12-3/TRBV12-4 TRBD1 NA
TGTGCCAGCAGCCCGCGGACTAGCGGGGGGGCCGGTGAGCAGTTCTTC CASSPRTSGGAGEQFF TRBJ2-1 TRBV11-3 TRBD2 NA